The 25 T cell receptor beta chains reported below all come from one sample, sequenced in a study of cytomegalovirus exposure and HLA in healthy donors. With 60 Vbeta and 13 Jbeta primers, the PCR was carried out. Only in-frame clones appear in the TCRdb table, and some are missing; sequencing was by immunoSEQ multiplex PCR. Altogether approximately 130,000 clones are present, about 81% being singletons, with the ten largest covering less than 6.5%. Sample: PBMCs. These TCRs come from a middle-aged woman in good health and CMV-seropositive.

The chain links TRBV4-3 to TRBJ2-1, with 10 bases that match TRBD2. This CDR3 comprises 16 residues. The V gene end was trimmed by 1 base and the J gene end by 7 bases; junction bases not matched to a gene: 7. Germline CDR1 LGHNA, CDR2 YSLEER. DNA for the CDR3: TGCGCCAGCAGCCAAGTGGTAGCGGGAGGTATAAATGAGCAGTTCTTC. It specifies CASSQVVAGGINEQFF.

CDR3 nucleotides: TGTGCCAGCAGTCCAAAAGGGGGTATATGGGAGAACACTGAAGCTTTCTTT. Amino acids: CASSPKGGIWENTEAFF. This rearrangement joins TRBV27 to TRBJ1-1; D perhaps matches TRBD1 (6 bases). This CDR3 comprises 17 residues. V lost 5 bases and J 1 base, leaving 20 bases between the germline ends. Germline values: CDR1 MNHEY, CDR2 SMNVEV (reference sequence).

The chain has TRBV5-4 and TRBJ2-7; a possible D gene is TRBD1 (6 bases). This CDR3 contains 14 residues. Germline CDR1 SGHNT, CDR2 YYREEE (reference sequence). Trimming cost V 1 base and J 4 bases, with 12 bases left between them. DNA for the CDR3: TGTGCCAGCAGCTTGTGGAACAGGGATTACGAGCAGTACTTC. Protein sequence: CASSLWNRDYEQYF.

The rearrangement uses TRBV6-1 and TRBJ2-7; D is possibly TRBD1 (6 bases). This CDR3 has 13 residues. V lost 6 bases to trimming and J lost 6 bases, with 15 bases between them. Germline CDR1 is MNHNS and CDR2 is SASEGT. CDR3 amino acids: CASRQGPGGEQYF. The DNA for the CDR3 is TGTGCCAGCAGACAGGGTCCCGGAGGCGAGCAGTACTTC.

The rearrangement uses TRBV29-1 and TRBJ2-5; 12 bases are shared with TRBD2. Matching the DNA end better, TRBJ2-7 makes the J call doubtful. The length of the CDR3 is 15 residues. Looked up from germline, CDR1 is SQVTM and CDR2 is ANQGSEA. The CDR3 nucleotides read TGCAGCGTTGTTCGGGGACTAGCGGGCACCTACGAGCAGTACTTC. Amino acids: CSVVRGLAGTYEQYF.

This clone showed up just a few times. The chain joins TRBV5-1 to TRBJ1-4; 8 nucleotides align to TRBD1. Per germline, CDR1 SGHRS and CDR2 YFSETQ. This CDR3 is 16 amino acids long. V gave up 4 bases and J gave up 3 bases; unmatched junction bases: 8. The CDR3 sequence is CASSAGQAYPNEKLFF. In DNA form, the CDR3 reads TGCGCCAGCAGCGCGGGACAGGCCTACCCTAATGAAAAACTGTTTTTT.

This clone was observed once. This chain connects TRBV5-1 to TRBJ2-3, with D possibly TRBD2 on 5 matching bases. Germline lookup yields CDR1 SGHRS and CDR2 YFSETQ. V dropped 1 base and J dropped 2 bases, with 11 bases sitting between them. CDR3 length: 15 amino acids. The CDR3 is CASSLLGEITDTQYF. Here the CDR3 DNA reads TGCGCCAGCAGCTTGCTCGGGGAGATCACAGATACGCAGTATTTT.

The chain carries TRBV6-5 and TRBJ1-1, with 7 bases matching TRBD1. CDR3 size: 13 residues. The V segment lost 4 bases and the J segment 4 bases; nucleotides outside the gene matches: 3. Germline CDR1 MNHEY, CDR2 SVGAGI. The CDR3 DNA reads as TGTGCCAGCAGTTTGGACAGGAGCACTGAAGCTTTCTTT. This encodes CASSLDRSTEAFF.

The V call is TRBV6-1, the J call TRBJ1-2; D possibly corresponds to TRBD1 (6 bases). CDR3 length: 16 amino acids. Deletions cut 0 bases from V and 4 bases from J, with 15 bases between. Germline loops: CDR1 MNHNS, CDR2 SASEGT. This CDR3 reads CASSEALVGGAYGYTF. The CDR3, as DNA: TGTGCCAGCAGTGAAGCGCTGGTGGGGGGGGCCTATGGCTACACCTTC.

The chain couples TRBV28 to TRBJ1-4, with D possibly being TRBD1 (5 bases). This CDR3 has 17 amino acids. The germline V gene encodes CDR1 MDHEN and CDR2 SYDVKM. Between the trimmed V and J ends, which lost 5 bases and 0 bases, there was a span of 16 bases. In DNA, the CDR3 is TGTGCCAGCAGTCCAATGGTCCTCAGGGCAACTAATGAAAAACTGTTTTTT. The encoded protein is CASSPMVLRATNEKLFF.

This chain connects TRBV30 to TRBJ2-7; no definite D call. Trimming stripped 3 bases from V and 6 bases from J, with 15 bases between. The germline CDR1 and CDR2 sequences are GTSNPN and SVGIG (reference sequence). This CDR3 region has 13 residues. This CDR3 reads CAWSPGSAGEQYF. DNA for the CDR3: TGTGCCTGGAGCCCCGGGTCAGCCGGCGAGCAGTACTTC.

This chain links TRBV7-2 with TRBJ2-2; D possibly corresponds to TRBD2 (5 bases). The CDR3 is 15 amino acids. CDR1 is SGHTA and CDR2 is FQGNSA in the germline V gene. V was cut by 2 bases and J by 1 base, with 8 bases left in between. DNA for the CDR3: TGTGCCAGCAGCTTAATTCGGGGGAACACCGGGGAGCTGTTTTTT. It encodes CASSLIRGNTGELFF.

The rearrangement joins TRBV7-2 to TRBJ1-1; 7 bases are shared with TRBD1. The CDR3 length is 15 residues. J was trimmed by 5 bases and V by 3 bases; bases with no gene match: 9. The germline gives CDR1 SGHTA, CDR2 FQGNSA. CDR3 coding DNA: TGTGCCAGCAGCTTTAGAACAGGGGTTTCGACTGAAGCTTTCTTT. This translates into CASSFRTGVSTEAFF.

V is TRBV9 and J is TRBJ2-5; 8 nucleotides agree with TRBD1. The length of the CDR3 is 15 residues. The junction had 9 bases not matched to a gene; V was cut back by 4 bases and J by 4 bases. Germline values: CDR1 SGDLS, CDR2 YYNGEE. CDR3 sequence reads: CASSPRTGFIETQYF. CDR3 nucleotide sequence: TGTGCCAGCAGCCCCCGGACAGGGTTTATAGAGACCCAGTACTTC.

The CDR3 is CASRPQQGGAYEQYF. The CDR3 bases are TGTGCCAGCAGACCACAACAGGGGGGTGCCTACGAGCAGTACTTC. The chain combines TRBV6-5 with TRBJ2-7, with 8 bases lining up with TRBD1. The CDR3 extends over 15 amino acids. Looked up from germline, CDR1 is MNHEY and CDR2 is SVGAGI. V lost 6 bases to trimming and J lost 2 bases; unmatched junction nucleotides: 9.

This CDR3 is CASRRDGGSGELFF. The CDR3, as DNA: TGTGCCAGCAGGCGGGACGGAGGATCCGGGGAGCTGTTTTTT. The V call is TRBV6-5, the J call TRBJ2-2; possibly TRBD2 for D (6 bases). The CDR3 has 14 residues. Germline V gene lookup returns CDR1 MNHEY and CDR2 SVGAGI. Trimming stripped 6 bases from V and 6 bases from J, with 14 bases between.

The chain employs TRBV5-1 and TRBJ1-2, with 9 bases lining up with TRBD1. V shed 4 bases, J shed 5 bases, and the junction held 6 bases outside the gene matches. Germline CDR1 SGHRS, CDR2 YFSETQ. CDR3 length: 14 residues. The CDR3 nucleotides are TGCGCCAGCAGCCCGGACAGGGGAGGGTATGGCTACACCTTC. Amino acids: CASSPDRGGYGYTF.

This clone has a single count. The gene calls are TRBV7-3 and TRBJ2-6; TRBD2 might be the D (5 bases). Germline CDR1 and CDR2: SGHTA and FQGTGA. V dropped 5 bases and J dropped 0 bases, with 8 bases sitting between them. CDR3 length: 15 residues. The CDR3 DNA reads TGTGCCAGCAGCGAAGGGAGCTCTGGGGCCAACGTCCTGACTTTC. Residues: CASSEGSSGANVLTF.

Only a few counts were recorded for this clone. V is TRBV10-3 and J is TRBJ1-2; tentatively, D is TRBD1 (5 bases). Trimming pared 6 bases from V and 2 bases from J, leaving 16 bases between. This CDR3 region has 15 residues. The V gene's germline CDR1 is ENHRY and CDR2 SYGVKD. The CDR3 DNA follows: TGTGCCATCAGCAGGGATTCAGCTCTAAACTATGGCTACACCTTC. Translating gives CAISRDSALNYGYTF.

The DNA of the CDR3 is TGCGCCAGCAGCGTATCGACAGGGAGCTATGGCTACACCTTC. Translated, it gives CASSVSTGSYGYTF. V is TRBV5-1 and J is TRBJ1-2; TRBD1 matches 7 bases. This CDR3 is built from 14 residues. The V gene end was trimmed by 4 bases and the J gene end by 4 bases; junction bases not matched to a gene: 7. Germline V gene data show CDR1 as SGHRS and CDR2 as YFSETQ.

The genes are TRBV2 and TRBJ2-3; 7 positions match TRBD2. CDR1 is SNHLY, CDR2 FYNNEI, per germline. The CDR3 totals 18 residues. The trim removed 7 bases at V and 0 bases at J, leaving 16 bases unmatched. The CDR3: CASTDPSASGGSTDTQYF. The CDR3 nucleotides are TGTGCCAGCACTGACCCCTCCGCTAGCGGAGGTAGCACAGATACGCAGTATTTT.

The V and J genes are TRBV9 and TRBJ2-5, with TRBD2 matching over 8 bases. V lost 4 bases to trimming and J lost 5 bases; unmatched junction nucleotides: 7. This CDR3 is 14 amino acids long. Germline V gene data show CDR1 as SGDLS and CDR2 as YYNGEE. CDR3 amino acids: CASSLAGGRETQYF. DNA of the CDR3: TGTGCCAGCAGCCTCGCGGGGGGCCGGGAGACCCAGTACTTC. The whole variable domain, remainder taken from reference TRBV9 and TRBJ2-5, is DSGVTQTPKHLITATGQRVTLRCSPRSGDLSVYWYQQSLDQGLQFLIQYYNGEERAKGNILERFSAQQFPDLHSELNLSSLELGDSALYFCASSLAGGRETQYFGPGTRLLVL.

V and J are TRBV28 and TRBJ1-4; 7 positions match TRBD1. Looked up from germline, CDR1 is MDHEN and CDR2 is SYDVKM. There are 14 residues in the CDR3. V shed 6 bases and J 3 bases; nucleotides not matched to a gene: 4. For the CDR3, the DNA is TGTGCCAGCAGCCGCAGGGGGTCTAATGAAAAACTGTTTTTT. It is translated as CASSRRGSNEKLFF.

The sample holds one count of this clone. The chain employs TRBV7-2 and TRBJ1-3, with 8 bases that match TRBD1. V lost 5 bases and J lost 0; bases outside the gene matches: 3. Per the germline V gene, CDR1 is SGHTA and CDR2 is FQGNSA. This CDR3 contains 15 residues. This CDR3 is CASSKTGDSGNTIYF. CDR3 bases: TGTGCCAGCAGCAAGACAGGGGACTCTGGAAACACCATATATTTT.

This clone was detected only a few times. The chain links TRBV10-2 to TRBJ2-3, with 9 bases aligning to TRBD1. V lost 6 bases, J lost 8 bases, and 9 bases stayed unmatched. The CDR3 loop spans 14 amino acids. Germline V lookup: CDR1 WSHSY, CDR2 SAAADI. This chain's CDR3 is CASSRTGADRTQYF. CDR3 in DNA: TGCGCCAGCAGCCGGACAGGGGCGGACCGTACGCAGTATTTT.